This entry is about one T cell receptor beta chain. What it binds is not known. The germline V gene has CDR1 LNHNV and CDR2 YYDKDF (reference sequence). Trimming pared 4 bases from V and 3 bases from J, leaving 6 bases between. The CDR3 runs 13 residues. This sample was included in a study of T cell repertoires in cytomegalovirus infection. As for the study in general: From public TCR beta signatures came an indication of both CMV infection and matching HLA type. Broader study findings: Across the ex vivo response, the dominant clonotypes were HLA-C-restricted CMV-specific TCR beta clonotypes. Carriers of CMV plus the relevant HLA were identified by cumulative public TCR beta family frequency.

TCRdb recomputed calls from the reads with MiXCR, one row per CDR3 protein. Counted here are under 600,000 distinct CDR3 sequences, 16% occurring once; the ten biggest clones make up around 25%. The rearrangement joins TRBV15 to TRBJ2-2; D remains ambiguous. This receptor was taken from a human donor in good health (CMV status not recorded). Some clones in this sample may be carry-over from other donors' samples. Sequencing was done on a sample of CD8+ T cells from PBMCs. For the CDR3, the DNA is TGTGCCACCAGCAACGGGTACACCGGGGAGCTGTTTTTT. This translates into CATSNGYTGELFF.